This T cell receptor (beta chain) comes out of a study of cytomegalovirus exposure and HLA in healthy donors. Study observations and caveats: Across donors, presence/absence analyses took sequencing depth to be roughly uniform.

With 60 Vbeta and 13 Jbeta primers, the PCR was carried out. Here immunoSEQ multiplex PCR was the method, and the copy in TCRdb shows in-frame clones only, minus some. The sample has roughly 120,000 clones, and its top ten clones hold more than 0.8%. Concerning this clone itself: The antigen is not known.

The CDR3 runs 15 residues. Trimming took off 5 bases at V and 2 bases at J, with 12 bases between the two ends. Germline V gene data show CDR1 as LNHDA and CDR2 as SQIVND (reference sequence). The TCR was taken from a man younger than 35 in good health and CMV-seronegative. The sample comprised PBMCs. The chain carries TRBV19 and TRBJ2-2; possibly TRBD1 for D (6 bases). CDR3 DNA: TGTGCCAGTAGTCTGCAGGGGCCTAACACCGGGGAGCTGTTTTTT. Translated: CASSLQGPNTGELFF.